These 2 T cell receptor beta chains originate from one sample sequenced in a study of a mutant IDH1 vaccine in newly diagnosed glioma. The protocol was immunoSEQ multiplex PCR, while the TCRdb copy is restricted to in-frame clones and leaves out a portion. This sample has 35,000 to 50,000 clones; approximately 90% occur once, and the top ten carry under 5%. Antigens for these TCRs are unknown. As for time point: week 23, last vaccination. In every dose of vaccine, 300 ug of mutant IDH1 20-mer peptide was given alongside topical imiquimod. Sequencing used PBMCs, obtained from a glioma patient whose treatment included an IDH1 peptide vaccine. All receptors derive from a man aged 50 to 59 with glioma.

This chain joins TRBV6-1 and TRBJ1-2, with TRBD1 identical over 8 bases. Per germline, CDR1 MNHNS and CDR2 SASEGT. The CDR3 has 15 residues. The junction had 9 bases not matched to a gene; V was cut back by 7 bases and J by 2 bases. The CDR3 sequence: CASKLDRGGNYGYTF. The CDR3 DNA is TGTGCCAGCAAGCTAGACAGGGGAGGCAACTATGGCTACACCTTC.

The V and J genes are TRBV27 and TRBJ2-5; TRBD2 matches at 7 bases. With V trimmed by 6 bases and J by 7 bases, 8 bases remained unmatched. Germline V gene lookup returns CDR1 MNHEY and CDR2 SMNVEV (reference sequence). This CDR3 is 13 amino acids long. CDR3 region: CASSRTSGGTQYF. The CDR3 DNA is TGTGCCAGCAGCAGGACTAGTGGGGGGACCCAGTACTTC.